The rows below give T cell receptor beta chains drawn from one sample of a study of blood T cell repertoires in COVID-19. Assay: immunoSEQ multiplex PCR; the TCRdb copy retains only in-frame clones and omits some. The data show hundreds of thousands of clones, nearly 90% seen once. The specimen was peripheral blood. Receptors originate from a woman aged 18-35 years who had recovered from COVID-19. CDR3s include the opening cysteine and the closing phenylalanine or tryptophan.

TRBV19	CASSIDRLYNEQFF
TRBV25-1	CASSAMQGARYGYTF
TRBV19	CASSRGVFGYEQYF
TRBV14	CASSQERRLVSTDSYNEQFF
TRBV6-6	CASRPGQGLYEQYF
TRBV6-2/TRBV6-3	CASSYSFSGSGANVLTF
TRBV6-5	CASSYSGSGTDTQYF
TRBV15	CATSRVASNTEAFF
TRBV7-6	CASSQRTENTGELFF
TRBV19	CASNLRDRGFGELFF
TRBV7-2	CASNSPHLAGGGDTQYF
TRBV6-5	CASKSQGYTEAFF
TRBV25-1	CASSESRADRGAYEQYF
TRBV12-5	CASGLGATEAFF
TRBV19	CASSTTVTDGYTF
TRBV4-1	CASSPSSGVWTEAFF
TRBV6-2/TRBV6-3	CASSYPRTTDTQYF
TRBV6-4	CASSDSFNTGELFF
TRBV25-1	CASSEPAGNTEAFF
TRBV7-9	CASSRTSGEQYF
TRBV19	CASSIKLAGTSYNEQFF
TRBV10-1	CASGETSGRVDEQFF
TRBV7-8	CASSLDLNTEAFF
TRBV4-3	CASSQDRTGRDYEQYF
TRBV9	CASSGPETSGIDEQYF
TRBV19	CASSIGNSPLHF
TRBV5-6	CASSFDRFISGNTIYF
TRBV18	CASSPGLAIPLGEQYF
TRBV11-3	CASSSRLTGELFF
TRBV5-1	CASSGAGLATDEQFF
TRBV12-3/TRBV12-4	CASSFRGSEQYF
TRBV19	CASNPLAGGSNEQFF
TRBV19	CASSIWRSSYNEQFF
TRBV9	CASTPQMGTPINYGYTF
TRBV25-1	CASSTTGTGENGNQPQHF
TRBV12-3/TRBV12-4	CASSPTLVFEAFF
TRBV6-5	CASSYTGTSSYEQYF
TRBV27	CASSGGTAPNEQFF
TRBV27	CASSRGTGGNIQYF
TRBV7-3	CASSPTGGTEAFF
TRBV7-2	CASSSGTGLNYEQYF
TRBV6-5	CASSYEVGGTGELFF
TRBV27	CASSLRQAYEQYF
TRBV30	CAWNPGSTEAFF
TRBV11-3	CASSAGLAGPEFF
TRBV10-3	CAIRMDILNTEAFF
TRBV3-1/TRBV3-2	CASSQVLGTGFQETQYF
TRBV18	CASRTSGNTGELFF
TRBV25-1	CASSVWADSPHF
TRBV28	CASSLEGIRNTIYF
TRBV19	CASSDEGTDTQYF
TRBV12-3/TRBV12-4	CASKPGGMYEQYF
TRBV30	CAWSEGTGVQPQHF
TRBV27	CASSLGQGGTEAFF
TRBV5-8	CASSLGWLNTGNYGYTF
TRBV6-2/TRBV6-3	CASSYGGPGGEQYF
TRBV5-6	CASSPGQTNYGYTF
TRBV3-1/TRBV3-2	CASSQPPGGNTEAFF